Shown below are 16 T cell receptor beta chains from a single sample sequenced in a study of cytomegalovirus exposure and HLA in healthy donors. Here immunoSEQ multiplex PCR was the method, and the copy in TCRdb shows in-frame clones only, minus some. The sample holds roughly 120,000 clones; roughly 90% are singletons and the top ten take about 2.1%. The material sequenced was PBMCs. The receptor source for this set is a woman between 18 and 29 years old in good health and CMV-seronegative.

The V and J genes are TRBV27 and TRBJ1-2; D ambiguous. V was trimmed by 6 bases and J by 8 bases, leaving 16 bases between them. The CDR3 has 13 residues. The germline CDR1 and CDR2 sequences are MNHEY and SMNVEV (reference sequence). The CDR3 DNA follows: TGTGCCAGCAGCCCCGACAAACGGAGGGGCTACACCTTC. The encoded protein is CASSPDKRRGYTF.

The rearrangement joins TRBV7-3 to TRBJ2-2, with unresolved D. Between the trimmed V and J ends, which lost 5 bases and 4 bases, there was a span of 14 bases. Per germline, CDR1 SGHTA and CDR2 FQGTGA. This CDR3 is built from 15 residues. DNA of the CDR3: TGTGCCAGCAGCCCCGCGCTGGGCACCACCGGGGAGCTGTTTTTT. Its translation: CASSPALGTTGELFF.

The chain uses TRBV30 and TRBJ2-1, with 10 bases fitting TRBD2. V lost 4 bases and J lost 6; bases outside the gene matches: 9. Germline CDR1 reads GTSNPN; CDR2 reads SVGIG (reference sequence). There are 15 residues in the CDR3. CDR3 protein: CAWKGGTSESNEQFF. The CDR3 bases are TGTGCCTGGAAGGGAGGGACTAGCGAATCCAATGAGCAGTTCTTC.

This chain links TRBV28 with TRBJ1-2, with D possibly TRBD1 on 5 matching bases. The CDR3 is 15 amino acids. The V gene lost 3 bases and the J gene lost 8 bases, with 19 bases spanning the gap. Germline values: CDR1 MDHEN, CDR2 SYDVKM. The CDR3 nucleotides read TGTGCCAGCAGTTTTCCGGCGGGGGGAAGGAGAGGCTACACCTTC. This translates into CASSFPAGGRRGYTF.

The chain carries TRBV28 and TRBJ1-1; a possible D gene is TRBD1 (5 bases). Trimming removed 3 bases at V and 0 bases at J, with 8 bases between. Germline lookup yields CDR1 MDHEN and CDR2 SYDVKM. The CDR3 extends over 14 amino acids. Here the CDR3 DNA reads TGTGCCAGCAGTTTTTCCAGGGTGAACACTGAAGCTTTCTTT. This encodes CASSFSRVNTEAFF.

The chain carries TRBV7-9 and TRBJ2-7; 7 nucleotides line up with TRBD1. The germline V gene has CDR1 SEHNR and CDR2 FQNEAQ (reference sequence). The CDR3 contains 14 residues. J was trimmed by 4 bases and V by 5 bases; bases with no gene match: 8. As DNA, the CDR3 is TGTGCCAGCAGCCCAGGACAGGCCCGTTACGAGCAGTACTTC. It is translated as CASSPGQARYEQYF.

This clone has only one observation. This chain joins TRBV14 and TRBJ2-2, with D perhaps matching TRBD2 (7 bases). Trimming removed 5 bases from V and 7 bases from J, with 17 bases in between. Germline V gene data show CDR1 as SGHDN and CDR2 as FVKESK. The CDR3 sequence is 15 residues long. CDR3: CASSRGGSYGGELFF. The DNA of the CDR3 is TGTGCCAGCAGCAGGGGGGGATCCTACGGCGGGGAGCTGTTTTTT.

J is TRBJ1-4 and V is TRBV27; 9 bases match TRBD1. In germline, CDR1 is MNHEY, CDR2 SMNVEV (reference sequence). The CDR3 covers 12 residues. With 9 bases clipped from V and 7 bases from J, the junction kept 3 bases outside the gene matches. The chain's CDR3 is CASRQGGEKLFF. CDR3 nucleotides: TGTGCCAGTCGACAGGGGGGTGAAAAACTGTTTTTT. The full variable domain, completed using reference TRBV27 and TRBJ1-4, is EAQVTQNPRYLITVTGKKLTVTCSQNMNHEYMSWYRQDPGLGLRQIYYSMNVEVTDKGDVPEGYKVSRKEKRNFPLILESPSPNQTSLYFCASRQGGEKLFFGSGTQLSVL.

The rearrangement joins TRBV28 to TRBJ2-6; TRBD2 agrees at 10 bases. The CDR3 runs to 17 residues. CDR1 and CDR2 (germline): MDHEN, SYDVKM. V dropped 6 bases and J dropped 6; count of bases not matched to a gene: 11. The CDR3 loop is CASRSPTSGAEANVLTF. Here the CDR3 DNA reads TGTGCCAGCAGATCCCCTACTAGCGGGGCTGAGGCCAACGTCCTGACTTTC.

The chain recombines TRBV5-1 with TRBJ2-5, with D maybe TRBD2 (7 bases). The V gene lost 3 bases and the J gene lost 3 bases, with 21 bases spanning the gap. There are 17 residues in the CDR3. CDR1 and CDR2 from the germline V gene are SGHRS and YFSETQ. This CDR3 is CASSSPSGHREEETQYF. For the CDR3, the DNA is TGCGCCAGCAGCTCGCCTAGCGGCCACAGGGAAGAAGAGACCCAGTACTTC. Full variable domain (outside the CDR3, taken from reference TRBV5-1 and TRBJ2-5): KAGVTQTPRYLIKTRGQQVTLSCSPISGHRSVSWYQQTPGQGLQFLFEYFSETQRNKGNFPGRFSGRQFSNSRSEMNVSTLELGDSALYLCASSSPSGHREEETQYFGPGTRLLVL.

This chain connects TRBV9 to TRBJ2-7; D is perhaps TRBD1 (6 bases). CDR3 length: 14 amino acids. CDR1 SGDLS and CDR2 YYNGEE come from the germline V gene. Trimming left V 3 bases short and J 1 base short, with 11 bases between. This chain's CDR3 is CASSGRGPSYEQYF. CDR3 bases: TGTGCCAGCAGCGGCAGGGGCCCTTCCTACGAGCAGTACTTC.

The CDR3 here is CAILRGDTQYF. The CDR3 nucleotides read TGTGCCATCCTGAGGGGGGATACGCAGTATTTT. The chain employs TRBV27 and TRBJ2-3, with D possibly matching TRBD1 (6 bases). Trimming left V 10 bases short and J 6 bases short, with 11 bases between. CDR3 length equals 11 residues. Germline V gives CDR1 MNHEY, CDR2 SMNVEV (reference sequence).

The CDR3 DNA reads as TGTGCCTTACGGGGTGCCTTCCATATCTCTGGGGCCAACGTCCTGACTTTC. Translating gives CALRGAFHISGANVLTF. V gene TRBV30 combines with J gene TRBJ2-6; a weak D match, TRBD2 (5 bases). The CDR3 covers 17 residues. V dropped 7 bases and J dropped 0 bases, with 19 bases sitting between them. Germline values: CDR1 GTSNPN, CDR2 SVGIG (reference sequence).

The chain joins TRBV27 to TRBJ2-3; the D gene is possibly TRBD1 (5 bases). CDR1 is MNHEY and CDR2 is SMNVEV in the germline V gene (reference sequence). Deletions cut 3 bases from V and 2 bases from J, with 21 bases between. The CDR3 runs 18 residues. The CDR3 DNA is TGTGCCAGCAGTTTTCAACTTAGGGCAGGGCCCCACACAGATACGCAGTATTTT. Protein: CASSFQLRAGPHTDTQYF.

The gene calls are TRBV6-5 and TRBJ2-7, with D possibly being TRBD1 (6 bases). This CDR3 is 15 amino acids long. Germline values: CDR1 MNHEY, CDR2 SVGAGI. The V end was cut by 3 bases, the J end by 0 bases, with 12 bases between. The DNA of the CDR3 is TGTGCCAGCAGTTATTCCGGACAGTCCTCCTACGAGCAGTACTTC. Translation gives CASSYSGQSSYEQYF.

The chain employs TRBV7-9 and TRBJ1-2; TRBD1 is a possible D gene (6 bases). Germline assignment: CDR1 SEHNR and CDR2 FQNEAQ (reference sequence). The CDR3 loop spans 12 amino acids. V lost 10 bases and J lost 6, with 15 bases in between. The CDR3 here is CATHEGVNGYTF. The CDR3 DNA is TGTGCCACACACGAGGGGGTGAATGGCTACACCTTC.